The subject of this entry is one T cell receptor (beta chain). As yet, its antigen is unknown. The method was immunoSEQ multiplex PCR; TCRdb's version includes in-frame clones alone and lacks a portion of them. The sample lists 180,000 or so clones; about 89% were seen once. CDR1 and CDR2 from the germline V gene are KGHSH and LQKENI. The CDR3 has 14 amino acids. After removal of 5 bases from V and 7 bases from J, the junction contained 5 bases not matched to a gene. The data derive from a study of T cell responses to AZD1222 COVID-19 vaccine. Study-level findings and limits: Variant regions that are unmutated are reportedly the target of nearly half of spike-specific TCRs.

The chain joins TRBV18 to TRBJ1-6; 7 positions match TRBD1. The source was peripheral blood, collected 28 days after the second AZD1222 dose. This sequence originates from an adult who received the AZD1222 COVID-19 vaccine. Written as DNA, the CDR3 is TGTGCCAGCTCATCCGGACAGGTCAATTCACCCCTCCACTTT. Its protein is CASSSGQVNSPLHF. The variable domain in full, completed from reference TRBV18 and TRBJ1-6, reads NAGVMQNPRHLVRRRGQEARLRCSPMKGHSHVYWYRQLPEEGLKFMVYLQKENIIDESGMPKERFSAEFPKEGPSILRIQQVVRGDSAAYFCASSSGQVNSPLHFGNGTRLTVT.